This passage covers 16 T cell receptor beta chains from one sample sequenced in a study of CD8 T cells in ankylosing spondylitis. Overall study results and limits: A motif in TCR beta, a set of under ten highly homologous variants, appeared characteristic of ankylosing spondylitis blood.

These receptors' targets are unknown. Via MiXCR, TCRdb re-called the 5' RACE reads, giving one row per CDR3 protein. The data hold fewer than 750,000 distinct CDR3 sequences, with 15% to 20% observed a single time. The specimen sequenced was blood, either unsorted or a sorted T cell fraction (not recorded which). These receptor sequences come from a male donor with ankylosing spondylitis.

The chain uses TRBV7-9 and TRBJ2-1; weak D call: TRBD2 (6 bases). The CDR3 is made up of 16 amino acids. Germline CDR1 is SEHNR and CDR2 is FQNEAQ (reference sequence). The V and J ends lost 5 bases and 7 bases respectively, with 21 bases between them. Here the CDR3 DNA reads TGTGCCAGCAGCCCCCTAGCCGGGACTGACTTTAATGAGCAGTTCTTC. As protein: CASSPLAGTDFNEQFF.

The chain has TRBV29-1 and TRBJ2-5, with 10 bases identical to TRBD2. This CDR3 region has 13 residues. Germline V gene lookup returns CDR1 SQVTM and CDR2 ANQGSEA. V gave up 4 bases and J gave up 5 bases; unmatched junction bases: 4. DNA for the CDR3: TGCAGCGTTGGGCTAGCGGGGGATGAGACCCAGTACTTC. The encoded protein is CSVGLAGDETQYF.

The chain combines TRBV2 with TRBJ1-1; D unresolved. The CDR3 sequence is 11 residues long. Between the trimmed V and J ends, which lost 10 bases and 5 bases, there was a span of 11 bases. Looked up from germline, CDR1 is SNHLY and CDR2 is FYNNEI. The CDR3 sequence is CAIAGGTEAFF. The CDR3 DNA is TGTGCCATCGCGGGAGGGACTGAAGCTTTCTTT.

This clonotype appeared a few times. The V gene is TRBV2, the J gene TRBJ2-3, with 9 nucleotides matching TRBD1. V was clipped by 7 bases and J by 1 base; unmatched bases: 3. CDR1 and CDR2 from the germline V gene are SNHLY and FYNNEI. The CDR3 extends over 14 amino acids. For the CDR3, the DNA is TGTGCCAGCACGAGACAGGGGGGCACAGATACGCAGTATTTT. It codes for CASTRQGGTDTQYF.

This clonotype was seen a few times. V is TRBV6-1 and J is TRBJ2-5, with 15 bases aligning to TRBD2. This CDR3 is 18 amino acids long. Germline values: CDR1 MNHNS, CDR2 SASEGT. V lost 4 bases, J lost 5 bases, and 11 bases stayed unmatched. The CDR3 bases are TGTGCCAGCAGTGGTCCCGGGACTAGCGGGGGGACTTGGGAGACCCAGTACTTC. Protein product: CASSGPGTSGGTWETQYF.

On this clonotype itself: A much larger clone is a single base away; this may be a read error. The chain combines TRBV6-2 or TRBV6-3 with TRBJ2-1, with 10 positions matching TRBD1. Germline V lookup: CDR1 MNHEY, CDR2 SVGEGT. The CDR3 runs to 16 residues. Here the CDR3 DNA reads TGTGCCAGCAGTTCTACGGGACAGGGGACTCGGAATGAGCAGCTCTTC. Residues: CASSSTGQGTRNEQLF.

This clonotype showed up just a few times. In DNA form, the CDR3 reads TGTGCCATCAGTGATGGGGTATCTGAAGAGCAGTACTTC. This codes for CAISDGVSEEQYF. The rearrangement uses TRBV10-3 and TRBJ2-7; D is ambiguous. The ends were cut back, 3 bases at V and 7 bases at J, with 13 bases in the middle. Germline V gene lookup returns CDR1 ENHRY and CDR2 SYGVKD. The CDR3 contains 13 residues.

This clonotype is a singleton in its sample. The chain combines TRBV18 with TRBJ2-4; D call uncertain. The V gene lost 3 bases and the J gene lost 8 bases, with 11 bases spanning the gap. CDR1 is KGHSH, CDR2 LQKENI, per germline. This CDR3 region has 13 residues. CDR3 amino acids: CASSPGIADIQYF. CDR3 in DNA: TGTGCCAGCTCACCTGGGATCGCTGACATTCAGTACTTC.

This chain uses TRBV20-1 with TRBJ1-5, with TRBD1 identical over 8 bases. The V gene end was trimmed by 2 bases and the J gene end by 1 base; junction bases not matched to a gene: 7. In germline, CDR1 is DFQATT, CDR2 SNEGSKA (reference sequence). This CDR3 region has 16 residues. DNA of the CDR3: TGCAGTGCTAGACCGACAGGGGCGCCGAGCAATCAGCCCCAGCATTTT. Protein sequence: CSARPTGAPSNQPQHF.

This clonotype was seen more than once but under ten times. V usage is TRBV6-1 and J usage is TRBJ2-2; D unresolved. This CDR3 has 15 residues. V lost 0 bases and J 7 bases, leaving 12 bases between the germline ends. Germline V CDR1 and CDR2: MNHNS, SASEGT. DNA for the CDR3: TGTGCCAGCAGTGAAGCGGGCAGGCGTATCGGGGAGCTGTTTTTT. Translating gives CASSEAGRRIGELFF.

This chain links TRBV6-1 with TRBJ1-5; 7 bases match TRBD1. V lost 10 bases, J lost 0 bases, and 9 bases stayed unmatched. Germline V lookup: CDR1 MNHNS, CDR2 SASEGT. This CDR3 has 15 amino acids. CDR3 nucleotide sequence: TGTGCCACCTCCCGGACAGGCGCTAGCAATCAGCCCCAGCATTTT. Protein sequence: CATSRTGASNQPQHF.

CDR3 coding DNA: TGTGCCAGCAGTTTACGGGACTACTATCAAGAGACCCAGTACTTC. Translation: CASSLRDYYQETQYF. This chain links TRBV28 with TRBJ2-5, with TRBD2 identical over 7 bases. Unmatched junction bases numbered 5, after V lost 2 bases and J lost 2 bases. Per the germline V gene, CDR1 is MDHEN and CDR2 is SYDVKM. The CDR3 spans 15 residues.

This clonotype was recorded a few times. This rearrangement joins TRBV4-3 to TRBJ2-3; 13 positions agree with TRBD2. The CDR3 contains 19 residues. Unmatched junction bases numbered 12, after V lost 3 bases and J lost 3 bases. Germline V CDR1 and CDR2: LGHNA, YSLEER. The CDR3 spells CASSQRGTSGDGRTDTQYF. The CDR3 DNA sequence: TGCGCCAGCAGCCAGAGGGGGACTAGCGGGGATGGTAGGACAGATACGCAGTATTTT.

The J gene is TRBJ1-1, the V gene TRBV24-1, with a possible D match to TRBD1 (5 bases). Trimming removed 8 bases at V and 0 bases at J, with 6 bases between. The germline CDR1 and CDR2 sequences are KGHDR and SFDVKD. CDR3 length: 12 residues. CDR3 amino acids: CATTTVNTEAFF. DNA of the CDR3: TGTGCCACCACGACAGTGAACACTGAAGCTTTCTTT.

The V gene is TRBV19, the J gene TRBJ2-7; unclear D gene. CDR3 length: 12 residues. Trimming pared 11 bases from V and 4 bases from J, leaving 15 bases between. From germline, CDR1 is LNHDA and CDR2 SQIVND (reference sequence). The CDR3 sequence: CACAPGPYEQYF. CDR3 bases: TGTGCCTGCGCCCCGGGTCCGTACGAGCAGTACTTC.

With respect to this clonotype: Given a much more abundant clone one base away, this may be a read error. This rearrangement joins TRBV3-1 to TRBJ2-1; D gene unclear. With 1 base removed from V and 6 bases from J, the gap between germline ends came to 4 bases. The CDR3 totals 12 residues. In germline, CDR1 is LGHDT, CDR2 YNNKEL (reference sequence). In nucleotides, the CDR3 is TGTGCCAGCAGCCAAGCCCTCAATGAGCAGTTCTTC. It encodes CASSQALNEQFF.